A single sample is the source of the 8 T cell receptor beta chains below, sequenced in a study of cytomegalovirus exposure and HLA in healthy donors. Sequencing used immunoSEQ multiplex PCR; TCRdb keeps in-frame clones, though not all of them. Among approximately 150,000 clones listed, roughly 89% were seen once. Material: PBMCs. The receptors stem from a woman aged 30 to 39 in good health and CMV-seronegative.

The rearrangement links TRBV11-2 to TRBJ2-3; a possible D gene is TRBD1 (5 bases). Germline-derived CDR1 and CDR2 are SGHAT and FQNNGV. The V end was cut by 2 bases, the J end by 1 base, with 10 bases between. The CDR3 totals 15 residues. CDR3 nucleotide sequence: TGTGCCAGCAGCTTACCAAGCAGGGGCACAGATACGCAGTATTTT. The encoded protein is CASSLPSRGTDTQYF.

The V gene is TRBV9, the J gene TRBJ2-3, with D possibly TRBD2 on 5 matching bases. Per germline, CDR1 SGDLS and CDR2 YYNGEE. Trimming stripped 2 bases from V and 0 bases from J, with 7 bases between. This CDR3 contains 14 residues. The CDR3 region has the DNA TGTGCCAGCAGCGTTAGCGTTAGCACAGATACGCAGTATTTT. Amino acid sequence: CASSVSVSTDTQYF.

The chain couples TRBV19 to TRBJ1-1; the match to TRBD1 covers 8 bases. This CDR3 is built from 13 residues. V dropped 4 bases and J dropped 6; count of bases not matched to a gene: 4. The germline gives CDR1 LNHDA, CDR2 SQIVND (reference sequence). CDR3 amino acids: CASSKSGGPEAFF. The CDR3 DNA is TGTGCCAGTAGTAAGTCAGGGGGCCCTGAAGCTTTCTTT.

This chain links TRBV7-8 with TRBJ2-7, with D unresolved. Germline CDR1 reads SGHVS; CDR2 reads FQNEAQ. The CDR3 consists of 12 residues. Trimming took off 5 bases at V and 1 base at J, with 6 bases between the two ends. CDR3 coding DNA: TGTGCCAGCAGCCGCGGATCCTACGAGCAGTACTTC. It codes for CASSRGSYEQYF.

This chain joins TRBV30 and TRBJ2-4; 9 nucleotides line up with TRBD2. The germline V gene encodes CDR1 GTSNPN and CDR2 SVGIG (reference sequence). The CDR3 consists of 12 residues. V shed 1 base and J 12 bases; nucleotides not matched to a gene: 4. CDR3 region: CAWSGRRGGQYF. Here the CDR3 DNA reads TGTGCCTGGAGTGGACGGCGGGGGGGTCAGTACTTC.

The chain has TRBV27 and TRBJ1-2; D remains ambiguous. V was trimmed by 0 bases and J by 4 bases, leaving 6 bases between them. Germline CDR1 reads MNHEY; CDR2 reads SMNVEV (reference sequence). The CDR3 has 13 amino acids. The CDR3: CASSLSPSYGYTF. The CDR3 nucleotides read TGTGCCAGCAGTTTATCTCCGAGCTATGGCTACACCTTC.

The J gene is TRBJ1-6, the V gene TRBV7-7; 9 nucleotides agree with TRBD1. Per germline, CDR1 SSHAT and CDR2 FNYEAQ (reference sequence). CDR3 length: 20 residues. Trimming cost V 5 bases and J 3 bases; bases outside gene matches: 17. Written as DNA, the CDR3 is TGTGCCAGCAGCCCTAGGGGGGGACAGGGAACTAACCGCTATAATTCACCCCTCCACTTT. Its protein product is CASSPRGGQGTNRYNSPLHF.

This clone was detected only a few times. The chain joins TRBV4-1 to TRBJ2-3, with 7 positions matching TRBD2. With 4 bases clipped from V and 10 bases from J, the junction kept 14 bases outside the gene matches. In germline, CDR1 is MGHRA, CDR2 YSYEKL. The CDR3 runs 15 residues. The CDR3 DNA sequence: TGCGCCAGCAGCCCTTCCTGGCTAGCGGACGCGCCGCAGTATTTT. Residues: CASSPSWLADAPQYF.